The 13 T cell receptor beta chains below all came from one sample that was sequenced in a study of T cell repertoires in cytomegalovirus infection. These receptors have no identified antigens. TCRdb independently ran MiXCR on the reads; one entry per CDR3 protein. The top ten clones hold about 14% of a sample with 250,000 to 400,000 distinct CDR3 sequences, about 25% of them seen once. The starting material was cultured PBMCs, obtained from culture after CMV antigen stimulation. The receptors here all came from a human donor in good health (CMV status not recorded). Some clones in this sample may be carry-over from other donors' samples.

The chain recombines TRBV27 with TRBJ2-6, with 8 bases identical to TRBD1. CDR1 MNHEY and CDR2 SMNVEV come from the germline V gene (reference sequence). V lost 4 bases, J lost 2 bases, and 7 bases stayed unmatched. CDR3 length: 17 residues. In DNA, the CDR3 is TGTGCCAGCAGTTCGGGACAGGTTTTACCTGGGGCCAACGTCCTGACTTTC. This encodes CASSSGQVLPGANVLTF.

This clonotype was observed a handful of times. This rearrangement joins TRBV5-4 to TRBJ2-5, with D possibly TRBD2 on 5 matching bases. The V and J ends lost 4 bases and 7 bases respectively, with 14 bases between them. Germline CDR1 SGHNT, CDR2 YYREEE (reference sequence). CDR3 length equals 13 residues. The CDR3 sequence is CASSPAEYRTQYF. CDR3 nucleotides: TGTGCCAGCAGCCCAGCGGAGTACCGGACCCAGTACTTC.

This clonotype was counted at least ten times. The chain recombines TRBV7-3 with TRBJ2-7, with 11 nucleotides matching TRBD2. The germline CDR1 and CDR2 sequences are SGHTA and FQGTGA. V lost 5 bases and J lost 5; bases outside the gene matches: 2. The CDR3 is made up of 13 amino acids. For the CDR3, the DNA is TGTGCCAGCAGCCCACTAGCGGGGGACGAGCAGTACTTC. Translating gives CASSPLAGDEQYF.

The chain links TRBV6-2 or TRBV6-3 to TRBJ2-5; no definite D call. Trimming removed 10 bases at V and 4 bases at J, with 10 bases between. Germline V gene lookup returns CDR1 MNHEY and CDR2 SVGEGT. The CDR3 is made up of 11 amino acids. This chain's CDR3 is CAIGQIETQYF. The CDR3 DNA follows: TGTGCCATCGGGCAAATAGAGACCCAGTACTTC.

This clonotype was counted between two and nine times. The V call is TRBV7-4, the J call TRBJ1-5, with D perhaps TRBD1 (5 bases). The germline CDR1 and CDR2 sequences are SGHVT and SQSDAQ. With 2 bases removed from V and 6 bases from J, the gap between germline ends came to 11 bases. The CDR3 is made up of 14 amino acids. The CDR3 DNA follows: TGTGCCAGCAGCTTACACGGGGCAGCTCAGCCCCAGCATTTT. Protein product: CASSLHGAAQPQHF.

The chain couples TRBV7-2 to TRBJ1-4; D is possibly TRBD1 (5 bases). This CDR3 has 15 residues. Looked up from germline, CDR1 is SGHTA and CDR2 is FQGNSA. With 5 bases removed from V and 7 bases from J, the gap between germline ends came to 17 bases. Here the CDR3 reads CASSRGRGWGEKLFF. CDR3 coding DNA: TGTGCCAGCAGCCGCGGCCGGGGGTGGGGTGAAAAACTGTTTTTT.

The chain employs TRBV28 and TRBJ1-1; D uncertain. CDR3 length: 11 amino acids. V was pared by 10 bases and J by 5 bases, with 11 bases between. CDR1 MDHEN and CDR2 SYDVKM come from the germline V gene. CDR3 in amino acids: CATFLPTEAFF. The CDR3 coding sequence is TGTGCCACCTTTCTTCCGACTGAAGCTTTCTTT.

The chain has TRBV19 and TRBJ2-7, with a tentative D call TRBD1 (5 bases). The CDR3 length is 15 residues. CDR1 and CDR2 (germline): LNHDA, SQIVND (reference sequence). Trimming left V 6 bases short and J 5 bases short, with 20 bases between. CDR3 sequence reads: CASRSRAGIDHEQYV. In DNA, the CDR3 is TGTGCCAGTAGGTCCCGCGCAGGGATTGACCACGAGCAGTACGTC.

The CDR3 DNA reads as TGCAGTGCTAGAGGTTCGACTAGCCTGAGCTCCTACAATGAGCAGTTCTTC. Its translation is CSARGSTSLSSYNEQFF. J is TRBJ2-1 and V is TRBV20-1; the match to TRBD2 covers 7 bases. Germline-derived CDR1 and CDR2 are DFQATT and SNEGSKA (reference sequence). The length of the CDR3 is 17 residues. V lost 1 base to trimming and J lost 0 bases; unmatched junction nucleotides: 9.

The gene calls are TRBV6-1 and TRBJ1-1; 10 bases fit TRBD1. The CDR3 is 17 amino acids. Looked up from germline, CDR1 is MNHNS and CDR2 is SASEGT. V was pared by 7 bases and J by 6 bases, with 17 bases of the junction left unmatched. The CDR3 spells CASTPGVRDRGFSEAFF. The DNA for the CDR3 is TGTGCCAGCACCCCCGGGGTCCGGGACAGGGGATTCTCTGAAGCTTTCTTT.

Comment on this clonotype: This may arise from a read error, as a much more abundant clone is one base away. The CDR3 does not close with the conserved phenylalanine or tryptophan, likely indicating a read error. The J gene is TRBJ2-7, the V gene TRBV28, with D maybe TRBD2 (5 bases). The V gene lost 2 bases and the J gene lost 1 base, with 6 bases spanning the gap. CDR1 is MDHEN and CDR2 is SYDVKM in the germline V gene. The CDR3 is 13 residues long. The CDR3 DNA follows: TGTGCCAGCAGTTTAGGACTTTCCTACGAGCAGTACTAC. It yields the protein CASSLGLSYEQYY.

The chain employs TRBV7-8 and TRBJ1-1; D gene unclear. Trimming cost V 1 base and J 4 bases, with 10 bases left between them. The CDR3 runs 14 residues. Germline-derived CDR1 and CDR2 are SGHVS and FQNEAQ. DNA of the CDR3: TGTGCCAGCAGCTTAGAGGACGCGACCACTGAAGCTTTCTTT. It yields the protein CASSLEDATTEAFF.

This clonotype was seen many times. This chain uses TRBV7-2 with TRBJ2-5; no clear D gene. V shed 3 bases and J shed 5 bases, with 13 bases lying between them. The length of the CDR3 is 14 residues. Germline values: CDR1 SGHTA, CDR2 FQGNSA. The chain's CDR3 is CASSLGPFGETQYF. CDR3 in DNA: TGTGCCAGCAGCTTGGGTCCATTTGGGGAGACCCAGTACTTC.